One and the same sample provided the 16 T cell receptor beta chains below, sequenced in a study of blood T cell repertoires in COVID-19. Measured with immunoSEQ multiplex PCR; TCRdb has only the in-frame clones, and not every one. The table lists under 20,000 clones, about nine tenths of them singletons. The material sequenced was peripheral blood. These receptors all come from a human donor with active COVID-19. The donor label of this sample is uncertain.

In regard to this clone: The same CDR3 also results from other DNA sequences found in this sample. The genes are TRBV19 and TRBJ1-1; possibly TRBD1 for D (6 bases). Germline-derived CDR1 and CDR2 are LNHDA and SQIVND (reference sequence). This CDR3 comprises 14 residues. Deletions cut 5 bases from V and 0 bases from J, with 10 bases between. The CDR3 reads CASSPQGMNTEAFF. In DNA form, the CDR3 reads TGTGCCAGTAGTCCCCAGGGGATGAACACTGAAGCTTTCTTT. Combining the CDR3 with reference TRBV19 and TRBJ1-1 gives the whole variable domain DGGITQSPKYLFRKEGQNVTLSCEQNLNHDAMYWYRQDPGQGLRLIYYSQIVNDFQKGDIAEGYSVSREKKESFPLTVTSAQKNPTAFYLCASSPQGMNTEAFFGQGTRLTVV.

The gene calls are TRBV4-1 and TRBJ2-4; a weak D match, TRBD1 (5 bases). CDR3 length: 14 residues. V shed 0 bases and J shed 6 bases, with 9 bases lying between them. Germline assignment: CDR1 MGHRA and CDR2 YSYEKL. CDR3 protein: CASSQDLQGNIQYF. As DNA, the CDR3 is TGCGCCAGCAGCCAAGATCTCCAGGGAAACATTCAGTACTTC.

The chain employs TRBV2 and TRBJ2-3; 11 bases align to TRBD2. Trimming removed 5 bases from V and 2 bases from J; junction bases left unmatched: 12. Germline-derived CDR1 and CDR2 are SNHLY and FYNNEI. CDR3 size: 18 residues. CDR3 in DNA: TGTGCCAGCAGTAAGCAACTAGCGGGGGCGACAATCACAGATACGCAGTATTTT. Translating gives CASSKQLAGATITDTQYF.

V usage is TRBV5-1 and J usage is TRBJ2-1, with 7 bases fitting TRBD2. The CDR3 has 15 amino acids. Trimming took 0 bases from V and 2 from J; bases not matched to a gene: 2. Germline V gene lookup returns CDR1 SGHRS and CDR2 YFSETQ. The CDR3: CASSLAAGAYNEQFF. CDR3 in DNA: TGCGCCAGCAGCTTGGCGGCGGGGGCCTACAATGAGCAGTTCTTC.

The chain employs TRBV9 and TRBJ1-4, with D unresolved. Germline loops: CDR1 SGDLS, CDR2 YYNGEE. V shed 4 bases and J shed 0 bases, with 10 bases lying between them. The CDR3 has 15 amino acids. CDR3 sequence (DNA): TGTGCCAGCAGCCCATTCAGGACAACTAATGAAAAACTGTTTTTT. The encoded protein is CASSPFRTTNEKLFF.

The rearrangement joins TRBV19 to TRBJ2-7, with 8 bases matching TRBD1. V lost 10 bases, J lost 3 bases, and 11 bases stayed unmatched. Per the germline V gene, CDR1 is LNHDA and CDR2 is SQIVND (reference sequence). This CDR3 is built from 14 residues. Written as DNA, the CDR3 is TGTGCCACCAGGAGGACAGGGCTCAACTACGAGCAGTACTTC. Translated, it gives CATRRTGLNYEQYF. Supplemented by reference TRBV19 and TRBJ2-7, the full variable domain reads DGGITQSPKYLFRKEGQNVTLSCEQNLNHDAMYWYRQDPGQGLRLIYYSQIVNDFQKGDIAEGYSVSREKKESFPLTVTSAQKNPTAFYLCATRRTGLNYEQYFGPGTRLTVT.

The chain couples TRBV7-2 to TRBJ2-1; TRBD1 might be the D (6 bases). The V end was cut by 10 bases, the J end by 4 bases, with 20 bases between. Germline lookup yields CDR1 SGHTA and CDR2 FQGNSA. The CDR3 sequence is 15 residues long. The CDR3 loop is CAILLKGQTYNEQFF. The CDR3 nucleotides are TGTGCCATCCTATTAAAGGGACAAACGTACAATGAGCAGTTCTTC.

The CDR3 DNA follows: TGTGCCAGCAGTACGGGTATAACCTACGAGCAGTACTTC. It codes for CASSTGITYEQYF. This chain uses TRBV2 with TRBJ2-7; no clear D. The CDR3 is 13 residues long. Germline V CDR1 and CDR2: SNHLY, FYNNEI. V dropped 5 bases and J dropped 2 bases, with 10 bases sitting between them. The complete variable domain, with remaining parts taken from reference TRBV2 and TRBJ2-7, reads EPEVTQTPSHQVTQMGQEVILRCVPISNHLYFYWYRQILGQKVEFLVSFYNNEISEKSEIFDDQFSVERPDGSNFTLKIRSTKLEDSAMYFCASSTGITYEQYFGPGTRLTVT.

This chain joins TRBV5-4 and TRBJ1-2; weak D call: TRBD1 (5 bases). The CDR3 contains 15 residues. Germline V CDR1 and CDR2: SGHNT, YYREEE (reference sequence). Between the trimmed V and J ends, which lost 0 bases and 5 bases, there was a span of 14 bases. The CDR3 nucleotides read TGTGCCAGCAGCTTGGCAGGGTCTAGGGGTTATGGCTACACCTTC. Its protein product is CASSLAGSRGYGYTF. Drawing the rest from reference TRBV5-4 and TRBJ1-2, the complete variable domain is ETGVTQSPTHLIKTRGQQVTLRCSSQSGHNTVSWYQQALGQGPQFIFQYYREEENGRGNFPPRFSGLQFPNYSSELNVNALELDDSALYLCASSLAGSRGYGYTFGSGTRLTVV.

On this clone itself: The conserved closing phenylalanine or tryptophan is absent in this CDR3, likely reflecting a read error. The DNA is left out, because the CDR3 cannot be placed on it with certainty; the CDR3 is given as TCRdb lists it. This chain joins TRBV13 and TRBJ2-7; the D call of TRBD1 is as the table states it, not checked on the DNA. The germline V gene encodes CDR1 PRHDT and CDR2 FYEKMQ (reference sequence). The CDR3 has 12 amino acids, counting both end residues. This chain's CDR3 is CASSLRGGAAIL.

This chain connects TRBV5-6 to TRBJ2-1; D unclear. This CDR3 has 14 residues. V was trimmed by 0 bases and J by 6 bases, leaving 10 bases between them. Germline V gene data show CDR1 as SGHDT and CDR2 as YYEEEE. CDR3 region: CASSLGLVGNEQFF. The CDR3 DNA is TGTGCCAGCAGCTTGGGACTCGTCGGCAATGAGCAGTTCTTC.

This clone has a handful of counts. The chain links TRBV5-1 to TRBJ2-7; 9 positions match TRBD1. V lost 0 bases to trimming and J lost 6 bases; unmatched junction nucleotides: 10. Germline V gene data show CDR1 as SGHRS and CDR2 as YFSETQ. The CDR3 sequence is 16 residues long. CDR3 amino acids: CASSLATGTGRREQYF. CDR3 bases: TGCGCCAGCAGCTTGGCCACCGGGACAGGGAGGCGCGAGCAGTACTTC. Together with reference TRBV5-1 and TRBJ2-7, the CDR3 gives the full variable domain: KAGVTQTPRYLIKTRGQQVTLSCSPISGHRSVSWYQQTPGQGLQFLFEYFSETQRNKGNFPGRFSGRQFSNSRSEMNVSTLELGDSALYLCASSLATGTGRREQYFGPGTRLTVT.

This chain joins TRBV27 and TRBJ1-2; D unresolved. Trimming cost V 5 bases and J 3 bases, with 19 bases left between them. Germline V CDR1 and CDR2: MNHEY, SMNVEV (reference sequence). CDR3 size: 16 residues. CDR3 sequence: CASSGRLPLGDYGYTF. CDR3 nucleotide sequence: TGTGCCAGCAGTGGACGCCTACCCCTCGGGGACTATGGCTACACCTTC.

This chain uses TRBV9 with TRBJ2-6; maybe TRBD2 (5 bases). Germline-derived CDR1 and CDR2 are SGDLS and YYNGEE. This CDR3 contains 15 residues. Trimming left V 3 bases short and J 0 bases short, with 7 bases between. The CDR3 nucleotides read TGTGCCAGCAGCGGGGGAGTCTCTGGGGCCAACGTCCTGACTTTC. It is translated as CASSGGVSGANVLTF. Full variable domain (rest looked up from reference TRBV9 and TRBJ2-6): DSGVTQTPKHLITATGQRVTLRCSPRSGDLSVYWYQQSLDQGLQFLIQYYNGEERAKGNILERFSAQQFPDLHSELNLSSLELGDSALYFCASSGGVSGANVLTFGAGSRLTVL.

This clone was seen once. The rearrangement links TRBV7-8 to TRBJ1-3; no firm D call. The CDR3 has 16 amino acids. Trimming took off 1 base at V and 3 bases at J, with 13 bases between the two ends. The germline V gene has CDR1 SGHVS and CDR2 FQNEAQ. CDR3 nucleotides: TGTGCCAGCAGCTTAGGGGCCACAGTCGGTGGAAACACCATATATTTT. This sequence encodes CASSLGATVGGNTIYF.

The chain recombines TRBV11-2 with TRBJ1-6; a possible D gene is TRBD1 (6 bases). Germline CDR1 is SGHAT and CDR2 is FQNNGV. V was pared by 1 base and J by 7 bases, with 11 bases between. The CDR3 sequence is 15 residues long. In DNA, the CDR3 is TGTGCCAGCAGCTTAGTTCACCAGGGGAATTCACCCCTCCACTTT. Its protein is CASSLVHQGNSPLHF.